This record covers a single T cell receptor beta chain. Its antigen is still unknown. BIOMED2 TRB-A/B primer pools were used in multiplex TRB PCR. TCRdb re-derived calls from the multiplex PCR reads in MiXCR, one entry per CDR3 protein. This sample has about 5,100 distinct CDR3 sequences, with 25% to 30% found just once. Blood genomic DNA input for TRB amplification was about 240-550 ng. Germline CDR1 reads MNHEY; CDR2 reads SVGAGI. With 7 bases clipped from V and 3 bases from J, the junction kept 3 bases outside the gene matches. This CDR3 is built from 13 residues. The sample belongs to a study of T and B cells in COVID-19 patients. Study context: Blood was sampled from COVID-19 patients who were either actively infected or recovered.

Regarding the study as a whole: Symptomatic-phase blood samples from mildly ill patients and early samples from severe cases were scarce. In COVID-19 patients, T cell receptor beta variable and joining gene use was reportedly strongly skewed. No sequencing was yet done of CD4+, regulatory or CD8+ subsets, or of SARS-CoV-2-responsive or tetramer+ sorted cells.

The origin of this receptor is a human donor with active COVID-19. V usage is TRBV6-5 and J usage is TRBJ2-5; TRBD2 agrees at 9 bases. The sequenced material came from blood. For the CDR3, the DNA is TGTGCCAGCACTTCTAGCGGGGAAGAGACCCAGTACTTC. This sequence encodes CASTSSGEETQYF.